The present T cell receptor beta chain was sequenced within a study of technical replicates of blood from a handful of donors. Sequencing used immunoSEQ multiplex PCR; TCRdb keeps in-frame clones, though not all of them. Of under 100,000 clones listed, just under 95% are singletons. This clone was detected only a few times. The CDR3 is made up of 13 amino acids. The V end was cut by 0 bases, the J end by 6 bases, with 8 bases between. Germline V gives CDR1 SGHDN, CDR2 FVKESK. The sequence came from a human donor in good health. Sequenced material: T cells isolated from PBMCs. The chain carries TRBV14 and TRBJ1-1, with D possibly being TRBD1 (5 bases). This CDR3 is CASSQDQGSEAFF. The CDR3 nucleotides are TGTGCCAGCAGCCAAGACCAGGGTTCTGAAGCTTTCTTT.